This passage covers 23 T cell receptor beta chains from one sample sequenced in a study of OX40 agonist ivuxolimab in advanced cancers. Assay: immunoSEQ multiplex PCR; the TCRdb copy retains only in-frame clones and omits some. The sample yields roughly 36,000 clones, approximately 90% seen once. This specimen was CD4+ or CD8+ T cells sorted from blood, taken in a trial of the OX40 agonist ivuxolimab. Receptor source: an adult with an advanced solid tumor such as melanoma, head and neck, liver or kidney cancer.

This chain uses TRBV4-1 with TRBJ2-2; TRBD2 agrees at 7 bases. Germline V gene sequence: CDR1 MGHRA, CDR2 YSYEKL. This CDR3 comprises 15 residues. V shed 4 bases, J shed 4 bases, and the junction held 6 bases outside the gene matches. CDR3 sequence reads: CASSPLERGTGELFF. The DNA of the CDR3 is TGCGCCAGCAGCCCGTTGGAGCGGGGCACCGGGGAGCTGTTTTTT.

V usage is TRBV11-2 and J usage is TRBJ1-3; D not resolved. With 0 bases removed from V and 0 bases from J, the gap between germline ends came to 9 bases. The length of the CDR3 is 16 residues. Per germline, CDR1 SGHAT and CDR2 FQNNGV. CDR3 coding DNA: TGTGCCAGCAGCTTAGACAGCAAGAGCTCTGGAAACACCATATATTTT. Its protein is CASSLDSKSSGNTIYF.

V gene TRBV14 combines with J gene TRBJ2-1; D is uncertain. V was clipped by 4 bases and J by 13 bases, with 17 bases between them. This CDR3 has 13 amino acids. In germline, CDR1 is SGHDN, CDR2 FVKESK. This CDR3 is CASSPYGTERQFF. Written as DNA, the CDR3 is TGTGCCAGCAGCCCGTATGGAACCGAGCGACAGTTCTTC. The full variable domain, in which reference TRBV14 and TRBJ2-1 provide the parts outside the CDR3, is EAGVTQFPSHSVIEKGQTVTLRCDPISGHDNLYWYRRVMGKEIKFLLHFVKESKQDESGMPNNRFLAERTGGTYSTLKVQPAELEDSGVYFCASSPYGTERQFFGPGTRLTVL.

The chain links TRBV5-1 to TRBJ1-4; D is possibly TRBD1 (6 bases). Trimming removed 4 bases at V and 8 bases at J, with 15 bases between. CDR1 is SGHRS and CDR2 is YFSETQ in the germline V gene. The CDR3 extends over 14 amino acids. The CDR3 spells CASSKQGGEEKLFF. The CDR3 DNA reads TGCGCCAGCAGCAAACAGGGTGGGGAAGAAAAACTGTTTTTT.

This chain joins TRBV27 and TRBJ1-4; no firm D call. CDR1 is MNHEY and CDR2 is SMNVEV in the germline V gene (reference sequence). Trimming removed 3 bases at V and 3 bases at J, with 11 bases between. CDR3 size: 15 residues. The CDR3 here is CASSLGWAANEKLFF. The CDR3 coding sequence is TGTGCCAGCAGTTTGGGATGGGCTGCTAATGAAAAACTGTTTTTT.

The chain carries TRBV10-1 and TRBJ2-7; TRBD2 agrees at 7 bases. Germline lookup yields CDR1 WNHNN and CDR2 SYGVQD (reference sequence). This CDR3 spans 14 amino acids. V was pared by 6 bases and J by 2 bases, with 7 bases of the junction left unmatched. CDR3 bases: TGCGCCAGCAGCGCCGGGGGGAGGACCTACGAGCAGTACTTC. This codes for CASSAGGRTYEQYF.

The chain couples TRBV5-4 to TRBJ2-7; TRBD2 aligns across 8 bases. The V and J ends lost 4 bases and 5 bases, in that order; junction bases with no gene match: 14. This CDR3 comprises 16 residues. Germline V gene data show CDR1 as SGHNT and CDR2 as YYREEE (reference sequence). The CDR3 DNA follows: TGTGCCAGCAGCCTCATGAAGACTAGCGAGGCCCACGAGCAGTACTTC. Translation: CASSLMKTSEAHEQYF. Together with reference TRBV5-4 and TRBJ2-7, the CDR3 gives the full variable domain: ETGVTQSPTHLIKTRGQQVTLRCSSQSGHNTVSWYQQALGQGPQFIFQYYREEENGRGNFPPRFSGLQFPNYSSELNVNALELDDSALYLCASSLMKTSEAHEQYFGPGTRLTVT.

The chain couples TRBV28 to TRBJ2-5, with 8 bases that match TRBD1. The better agreement between TRBJ2-7 and the DNA end casts doubt on the J call. The CDR3 sequence is 13 residues long. Germline CDR1 reads MDHEN; CDR2 reads SYDVKM. DNA of the CDR3: TGTGCCAGCACGTCAGGGGGCGCCTACGAGCAGTACTTC. Protein: CASTSGGAYEQYF.

V is TRBV18 and J is TRBJ2-7, with TRBD2 matching over 8 bases. The germline gives CDR1 KGHSH, CDR2 LQKENI. There are 13 residues in the CDR3. Trimming removed 3 bases from V and 6 bases from J; junction bases left unmatched: 4. In nucleotides, the CDR3 is TGTGCCAGCTCACCCCCCGGGACTAGCGAGCAGTACTTC. Protein: CASSPPGTSEQYF.

The genes are TRBV6-5 and TRBJ2-7; perhaps TRBD1 as D (5 bases). Germline assignment: CDR1 MNHEY and CDR2 SVGAGI. The CDR3 runs to 14 residues. Trimming shortened V by 10 bases and J by 4 bases, and 20 bases separated the two germline ends. In DNA, the CDR3 is TGTGCCACCAGACGTTCAGGGATAGGGTACGAGCAGTACTTC. The encoded protein is CATRRSGIGYEQYF.

V usage is TRBV30 and J usage is TRBJ2-3, with 10 bases lining up with TRBD1. The CDR3 has 16 residues. Germline CDR1 is GTSNPN and CDR2 is SVGIG (reference sequence). The J segment lost 3 bases and the V segment lost 0 bases, leaving 6 bases of the junction unmatched. CDR3 amino acids: CAWSVKRGQGTDTQYF. The CDR3 bases are TGTGCCTGGAGTGTAAAGAGGGGACAGGGGACAGATACGCAGTATTTT.

The rearrangement links TRBV4-1 to TRBJ1-3, with D maybe TRBD1 (5 bases). Trimming took 2 bases from V and 0 from J, leaving 14 bases between them. Germline CDR1 is MGHRA and CDR2 is YSYEKL. This CDR3 has 17 residues. DNA for the CDR3: TGCGCCAGCAGCCAAAAACCCGGGACCTACTCTGGAAACACCATATATTTT. This encodes CASSQKPGTYSGNTIYF.

The rearrangement links TRBV5-1 to TRBJ2-1; TRBD2 matches 9 bases. The CDR3 extends over 16 amino acids. V was pared by 3 bases and J by 4 bases, with 8 bases of the junction left unmatched. Germline V lookup: CDR1 SGHRS, CDR2 YFSETQ. CDR3 sequence: CASSSLAGTLYNEQFF. In DNA form, the CDR3 reads TGCGCCAGCAGCTCCCTAGCGGGGACCCTATACAATGAGCAGTTCTTC.

This sequence joins TRBV4-1 and TRBJ2-1; D is uncertain. The germline V gene encodes CDR1 MGHRA and CDR2 YSYEKL. This CDR3 has 14 amino acids. V was cut by 2 bases and J by 8 bases, with 13 bases left in between. The DNA of the CDR3 is TGCGCCAGCAGCCAACTCTTTTTATTTGATGAGCAGTTCTTC. Encoded protein: CASSQLFLFDEQFF.

The V and J genes are TRBV6-1 and TRBJ2-1; TRBD2 might be the D (5 bases). V lost 2 bases and J lost 6, with 14 bases in between. This CDR3 has 15 residues. Germline V CDR1 and CDR2: MNHNS, SASEGT. This chain's CDR3 is CASSEQELAPNEQFF. CDR3 DNA: TGTGCCAGCAGTGAACAAGAGCTAGCCCCCAATGAGCAGTTCTTC.

The chain uses TRBV2 and TRBJ2-7; D gene unclear. This CDR3 comprises 11 residues. The ends were cut back, 4 bases at V and 3 bases at J, with 4 bases in the middle. Germline CDR1 and CDR2: SNHLY and FYNNEI. CDR3 in DNA: TGTGCCAGCAGTGGCTTCTACGAGCAGTACTTC. Translating it yields CASSGFYEQYF.

This clone was seen once. The gene calls are TRBV4-2 and TRBJ2-1; TRBD2 agrees at 8 bases. The V segment lost 2 bases and the J segment 9 bases; nucleotides outside the gene matches: 15. The CDR3 loop spans 17 amino acids. CDR1 is LGHNA and CDR2 is YNFKEQ in the germline V gene. CDR3 bases: TGTGCCAGCAGCCAATTCCTCGGACTAAGCGGGAGTGGTGAGCAGTTCTTC. Translated, it gives CASSQFLGLSGSGEQFF.

This chain connects TRBV7-6 to TRBJ2-4, with TRBD2 matching 8 bases. Germline CDR1 reads SGHVS; CDR2 reads FNYEAQ. The CDR3 runs 17 residues. J lost 0 bases, V lost 1 base, and 5 bases had no gene match. This CDR3 is CASSLGISGVAKNIQYF. The CDR3 DNA follows: TGTGCCAGCAGCTTAGGGATTAGCGGGGTAGCCAAAAACATTCAGTACTTC.

The V and J genes are TRBV7-6 and TRBJ2-3; 9 bases are a match to TRBD2. Unmatched junction bases numbered 11, after V lost 1 base and J lost 3 bases. Germline-derived CDR1 and CDR2 are SGHVS and FNYEAQ. CDR3 size: 18 residues. The CDR3 coding sequence is TGTGCCAGCAGCTTAGTAAGGGGCGGGAGGGCCGAAACAGATACGCAGTATTTT. As protein: CASSLVRGGRAETDTQYF.

Only one count was recorded for this clone. The chain employs TRBV5-8 and TRBJ1-1; perhaps TRBD1 as D (5 bases). Trimming left V 2 bases short and J 3 bases short, with 11 bases between. Germline-derived CDR1 and CDR2 are SGHTS and YDEGEE. The CDR3 extends over 14 amino acids. DNA of the CDR3: TGTGCCAGCAGCTTCGGGACTGGGGACACTGAAGCTTTCTTT. Translating it yields CASSFGTGDTEAFF.

The V call is TRBV29-1, the J call TRBJ2-7; D call uncertain. The CDR3 length is 14 residues. Between the trimmed V and J ends, which lost 4 bases and 4 bases, there was a span of 17 bases. The germline V gene has CDR1 SQVTM and CDR2 ANQGSEA. CDR3 DNA: TGCAGCGTTGTTCCCCGGCGTTCGGGTTACGAGCAGTACTTC. Translated: CSVVPRRSGYEQYF.

CDR3 loop: CASSLAGNTGELFF. The CDR3 DNA follows: TGTGCCAGCAGCTTAGCTGGGAACACCGGGGAGCTGTTTTTT. V usage is TRBV11-2 and J usage is TRBJ2-2; D is uncertain. V was clipped by 1 base and J by 1 base, with 4 bases between them. The CDR3 loop spans 14 amino acids. Germline V lookup: CDR1 SGHAT, CDR2 FQNNGV.

V and J are TRBV28 and TRBJ2-3; 11 bases align to TRBD2. This CDR3 is 17 amino acids long. Germline V gene sequence: CDR1 MDHEN, CDR2 SYDVKM. The junction had 5 bases not matched to a gene; V was cut back by 3 bases and J by 0 bases. The CDR3 is CASSFRLAGISTDTQYF. CDR3 in DNA: TGTGCCAGCAGTTTCCGACTAGCGGGAATTAGCACAGATACGCAGTATTTT.